This entry is about one T cell receptor beta chain. Other DNA sequences in the sample encode the same CDR3. This CDR3 contains 15 residues. Germline V gives CDR1 ENHRY, CDR2 SYGVKD. The germline V and J ends were trimmed by 2 bases and 7 bases, with 15 bases remaining between them. Assay: immunoSEQ multiplex PCR; the TCRdb copy retains only in-frame clones and omits some. The sample shows around 160,000 clones, more than 80% of them seen only once. The data originate from a study of blood T cell repertoires in COVID-19. Study summary: PBMCs, B-cell-depleted T cells, or T cells were the source of the cDNA or gDNA that made up the material.

This chain joins TRBV10-3 and TRBJ1-5; D is possibly TRBD1 (5 bases). The clonotype was recovered from a human donor in a cohort sampled during active COVID-19. The sequenced material came from peripheral blood. The CDR3: CAISEGQGIGQPQHF. Here the CDR3 DNA reads TGTGCCATCAGTGAGGGCCAGGGCATTGGGCAGCCCCAGCATTTT.